What follows are 14 T cell receptor beta chains derived from one specimen sequenced in a study of T cell responses to AZD1222 COVID-19 vaccine. Libraries were prepared by immunoSEQ multiplex PCR; TCRdb keeps only in-frame clonotypes and omits some of them. This table has some 150,000 clones, around 84% appearing once. This material consisted of peripheral blood, taken 28 days after the second AZD1222 dose. These receptors were taken from an adult who received the AZD1222 COVID-19 vaccine.

This chain links TRBV18 with TRBJ1-6; weak D call: TRBD1 (5 bases). CDR3 length equals 15 residues. Trimming stripped 4 bases from V and 7 bases from J, with 14 bases between. Germline-derived CDR1 and CDR2 are KGHSH and LQKENI. CDR3 sequence: CASSQGPVTNSPLHF. As DNA, the CDR3 is TGTGCCAGCTCACAGGGGCCCGTAACAAATTCACCCCTCCACTTT.

The gene calls are TRBV19 and TRBJ1-6, with 10 bases matching TRBD1. The CDR3 extends over 15 amino acids. Germline CDR1 LNHDA, CDR2 SQIVND (reference sequence). V gave up 6 bases and J gave up 5 bases; unmatched junction bases: 4. As DNA, the CDR3 is TGTGCCAGTAGCTCGGGACAGGGGAATAATTCACCCCTCCACTTT. Encoded protein: CASSSGQGNNSPLHF.

The chain carries TRBV19 and TRBJ2-7; TRBD2 agrees at 12 bases. The V and J ends lost 6 bases and 5 bases, in that order; junction bases with no gene match: 11. The CDR3 sequence is 16 residues long. Per the germline V gene, CDR1 is LNHDA and CDR2 is SQIVND (reference sequence). In DNA form, the CDR3 reads TGTGCCAGTAGCAAATCGACTAGCGGGAGTGTGCACGAGCAGTACTTC. It translates to CASSKSTSGSVHEQYF.

The gene calls are TRBV18 and TRBJ2-7; 8 positions match TRBD1. This CDR3 is 14 amino acids long. Germline CDR1 KGHSH, CDR2 LQKENI. V shed 3 bases and J 1 base; nucleotides not matched to a gene: 2. The CDR3 is CASSPDRGSYEQYF. CDR3 DNA sequence: TGTGCCAGCTCACCTGACAGGGGTTCCTACGAGCAGTACTTC.

This clone has a count of ten or more. This rearrangement joins TRBV19 to TRBJ2-7, with 7 nucleotides matching TRBD2. Germline V CDR1 and CDR2: LNHDA, SQIVND (reference sequence). The V segment lost 3 bases and the J segment 2 bases; nucleotides outside the gene matches: 4. The CDR3 covers 14 residues. CDR3: CASSIASGTYEQYF. Written as DNA, the CDR3 is TGTGCCAGTAGTATCGCTAGCGGAACCTACGAGCAGTACTTC.

CDR3 sequence reads: CASSKTGAENQPQHF. The CDR3 DNA sequence: TGTGCCAGCAGTAAGACAGGGGCGGAGAATCAGCCCCAGCATTTT. The J gene is TRBJ1-5, the V gene TRBV28, with TRBD1 identical over 8 bases. V was clipped by 5 bases and J by 4 bases; unmatched bases: 7. Looked up from germline, CDR1 is MDHEN and CDR2 is SYDVKM. The CDR3 is made up of 15 amino acids.

V gene TRBV7-8 combines with J gene TRBJ1-6; D might be TRBD1 (6 bases). This CDR3 is built from 18 residues. Trimming removed 5 bases at V and 2 bases at J, with 19 bases between. The germline CDR1 and CDR2 sequences are SGHVS and FQNEAQ. The CDR3 nucleotides read TGTGCCAGCAGCCAAAGCCATGCCAGGGGAACCTATAATTCACCCCTCCACTTT. Translation gives CASSQSHARGTYNSPLHF.

The chain joins TRBV7-2 to TRBJ2-7; no clear D. The germline V gene encodes CDR1 SGHTA and CDR2 FQGNSA. Trimming cost V 3 bases and J 0 bases, with 6 bases left between them. The CDR3 sequence is 13 residues long. CDR3 in amino acids: CASSLVSSYEQYF. The CDR3 bases are TGTGCCAGCAGCTTGGTCAGCTCCTACGAGCAGTACTTC. Full variable domain (rest looked up from reference TRBV7-2 and TRBJ2-7): GAGVSQSPSNKVTEKGKDVELRCDPISGHTALYWYRQSLGQGLEFLIYFQGNSAPDKSGLPSDRFSAERTGGSVSTLTIQRTQQEDSAVYLCASSLVSSYEQYFGPGTRLTVT.

The chain uses TRBV7-2 and TRBJ2-5; D might be TRBD2 (6 bases). V shed 7 bases and J shed 5 bases, with 11 bases lying between them. The germline gives CDR1 SGHTA, CDR2 FQGNSA. The CDR3 loop spans 12 amino acids. The CDR3 coding sequence is TGTGCCAGCACAACCCGGGAGGAGACCCAGTACTTC. Translation gives CASTTREETQYF.

This sequence joins TRBV7-9 and TRBJ1-5; D gene ambiguous. This CDR3 has 14 amino acids. The germline CDR1 and CDR2 sequences are SEHNR and FQNEAQ (reference sequence). Trimming shortened V by 5 bases and J by 7 bases, and 15 bases separated the two germline ends. The CDR3 spells CASSPDLLGQPQHF. The CDR3 nucleotides are TGTGCCAGCAGCCCCGACTTGTTGGGACAGCCCCAGCATTTT.

The chain combines TRBV5-4 with TRBJ2-3; D not certain. Trimming stripped 9 bases from V and 2 bases from J, with 13 bases between. The CDR3 length is 13 residues. Germline-derived CDR1 and CDR2 are SGHNT and YYREEE (reference sequence). The CDR3 spells CATEQGPTDTQYF. The CDR3 region has the DNA TGTGCCACGGAGCAAGGCCCCACAGATACGCAGTATTTT.

V usage is TRBV3-1 (or the pseudogene TRBV3-2) and J usage is TRBJ2-2; D uncertain. Germline loops: CDR1 LGHDT, CDR2 YNNKEL (reference sequence). The CDR3 is made up of 12 amino acids. V was shortened by 4 bases and J by 7 bases, with 7 bases between the two germline ends. In DNA, the CDR3 is TGTGCCAGCAGCCCCGGCAACGGGGAGCTGTTTTTT. Translation: CASSPGNGELFF.

V gene TRBV7-9 combines with J gene TRBJ2-4; tentative D call: TRBD2 (6 bases). V was trimmed by 8 bases and J by 9 bases, leaving 14 bases between them. The germline CDR1 and CDR2 sequences are SEHNR and FQNEAQ (reference sequence). The CDR3 covers 12 residues. The CDR3 DNA reads as TGTGCCAGCGAGGAGGGCCGGGGCATTCAGTACTTC. It is translated as CASEEGRGIQYF.

This clone showed up just once. This chain links TRBV2 with TRBJ2-7; D gene uncertain. Germline CDR1 and CDR2: SNHLY and FYNNEI. This CDR3 has 12 residues. Between the trimmed V and J ends, which lost 4 bases and 3 bases, there was a span of 7 bases. CDR3 sequence reads: CASSGVNYEQYF. The CDR3 DNA sequence: TGTGCCAGCAGTGGCGTCAACTACGAGCAGTACTTC.